The entry that follows covers one T cell receptor beta chain sequence. Its specific antigen is unknown. Within one base of it there is no much larger clone, and no base qualities were kept. The data were taken from a study of glioma-infiltrating T cells after dendritic cell vaccination (dated by TCRdb to about 2016). Study-wide context: The cohort comprised approximately 15 glioblastoma patients from Phase I and II dendritic cell vaccination trials, 9 newly diagnosed and 6 with recurrent disease. Survival after dendritic cell vaccination was correlated with TCR sequencing metrics, including TIL content and tumor-blood repertoire overlap. The vaccine consisted of monocyte-derived dendritic cells cultured approximately 7 days with IL-4 and GM-CSF, then pulsed overnight with autologous tumor lysate. Patients received three intradermal dendritic cell vaccine injections at biweekly intervals in the arm below the axilla. Between about 2002 and 2013, patients were given autologous tumor lysate-pulsed dendritic cell vaccination. In glioblastoma patients vaccinated with dendritic cells, deep sequencing of TCR beta CDR3 regions served to measure tumor-infiltrating lymphocyte content and to compare repertoires between tumor and blood.

TCRB CDR3 regions were amplified from about 2 ug genomic DNA, or all available DNA if less, using the immunoSEQ assay. Multiplex PCR used 60 forward primers for TCR V beta segments and 13 reverse primers for J beta segments. To estimate the number of reads per starting template, synthetic control templates were added to each sample at limiting dilution. The Illumina HiSeq System generated sequencing reads of 87 bp. The original methods were these. PCR and sequencing errors were removed by merging closely related sequences with a nearest neighbor algorithm. TCR overlap was defined as the percentage of unique tumor TCR beta sequences that were also found in the peripheral blood of the same patient. Held by TCRdb, this immuneACCESS table contains in-frame sequences only and omits some clones. Under half of the omission traces to an unresolved V gene where checked; the cause of the rest is unknown. The DNA gave D and trimming, while V, J and clone size come from that table. The sample table lists under 130,000 clones, more than 80% of them with a count of one. The biggest ten clones account for more than 10% of the sample.

Selection of patients required sufficient residual fresh-frozen tumor tissue and over two years of available survival data. Although molecular status otherwise differed among the glioblastoma patients, no patient had an isocitrate dehydrogenase mutation. PBMC were collected before vaccination, two weeks after the third vaccination, and at tumor progression if progression occurred. The Qiagen DNeasy Blood extraction Kit was used for extraction of genomic DNA. The CDR3, cysteine through phenylalanine, is 15 amino acids long. Only the CDR3 DNA is retained, 45 bases long and in frame from the first base. As encoded in the germline V gene (reference sequence), CDR1 is GTSNPN while CDR2 is SVGIG. Here V drops 7 bases and J drops 3 bases, and the junction holds 11 bases not matched to any gene. Study-level results and caveats: The TCR overlap response model with three groups was called speculative and said to need prospective validation. No direct relationship between TCR clonality and survival was found, suggesting that a diverse polyclonal response may matter. After dendritic cell vaccination, a higher estimated pretreatment TIL content predicted longer time to progression and longer overall survival. The cohort was small and heterogeneous, with few patients having full blood and tumor sets and even fewer initial-recurrent tumor pairs.

The chain was built from TRBV30 and TRBJ1-5; TRBD1 fits 8 bases in the junction. This TCR was recovered from a human donor with glioblastoma. The material was blood, obtained before dendritic cell vaccination. The sequence in DNA is TGTGCCTCGGGACAGGTTGGCGTCGACAATCAGCCCCAGCATTTT. This yields the protein CASGQVGVDNQPQHF.